A single sample gave rise to the 29 T cell receptor beta chains below, sequenced in a study of shared clonotypes between healthy human individuals. The assay was immunoSEQ multiplex PCR, and TCRdb's table has in-frame clones only and misses some. In the table there are a few hundred thousand clones, over 60% of which are singletons. Sequencing was done on a sample of memory CD4+ T cells sorted from blood. Subset: CD45RA-negative fraction. These receptors were taken from a man aged 30 to 45 in good health.

To note about this clone: One junction end disagrees with the germline gene, perhaps due to a read error. The rearrangement joins TRBV6-6 to TRBJ2-2, with no clear D. Germline CDR1 is MNHNY and CDR2 is SVGAGI (reference sequence). This CDR3 is built from 15 residues. DNA of the CDR3: TGTGCCAGCAGTTATCCGCCAACGAACGCCGGGGAGCTGTTTTTT. Its protein product is CASSYPPTNAGELFF.

This chain links TRBV28 with TRBJ2-3, with 7 bases aligning to TRBD1. CDR3 size: 15 residues. Germline V gene lookup returns CDR1 MDHEN and CDR2 SYDVKM. The V segment lost 6 bases and the J segment 1 base; nucleotides outside the gene matches: 7. CDR3 sequence reads: CASSEQGIGTDTQYF. CDR3 bases: TGTGCCAGCAGCGAACAGGGGATTGGCACAGATACGCAGTATTTT.

The count of this clone is one. The chain uses TRBV7-2 and TRBJ2-7, with D maybe TRBD1 (6 bases). The germline V and J ends were trimmed by 3 bases and 3 bases, with 9 bases remaining between them. Germline V gene data show CDR1 as SGHTA and CDR2 as FQGNSA. This CDR3 has 13 amino acids. Here the CDR3 DNA reads TGTGCCAGCAGCTTCCAACAGGGCTACGAGCAGTACTTC. Translated, it gives CASSFQQGYEQYF. Together with reference TRBV7-2 and TRBJ2-7, the CDR3 gives the full variable domain: GAGVSQSPSNKVTEKGKDVELRCDPISGHTALYWYRQSLGQGLEFLIYFQGNSAPDKSGLPSDRFSAERTGGSVSTLTIQRTQQEDSAVYLCASSFQQGYEQYFGPGTRLTVT.

This chain connects TRBV28 to TRBJ1-2, with no clear D. Germline lookup yields CDR1 MDHEN and CDR2 SYDVKM. This CDR3 comprises 14 residues. With 7 bases removed from V and 4 bases from J, the gap between germline ends came to 16 bases. DNA of the CDR3: TGTGCCAGCATGGCAGCCGGAATAAGCTATGGCTACACCTTC. Residues: CASMAAGISYGYTF.

V and J are TRBV10-3 and TRBJ2-7; TRBD1 agrees at 9 bases. The trim removed 8 bases at V and 6 bases at J, leaving 26 bases unmatched. Germline V gene lookup returns CDR1 ENHRY and CDR2 SYGVKD. This CDR3 has 19 amino acids. The CDR3 coding sequence is TGTGCCATCGAGAGCGCTACTAGGAGTAGCACAGGGGGCTCGGGCGAGCAGTACTTC. Translation gives CAIESATRSSTGGSGEQYF.

The chain uses TRBV7-8 and TRBJ1-2, with a possible D match to TRBD1 (5 bases). Trimming took off 0 bases at V and 7 bases at J, with 12 bases between the two ends. CDR1 is SGHVS, CDR2 FQNEAQ, per germline. This CDR3 is 14 amino acids long. CDR3 bases: TGTGCCAGCAGCTTAGCTCAGGGCTGGGGTGGCTACACCTTC. Amino acid sequence: CASSLAQGWGGYTF.

The chain is built from TRBV7-8 and TRBJ2-6; a weak D match, TRBD1 (6 bases). V lost 5 bases, J lost 3 bases, and 17 bases lay in between. The CDR3 contains 17 residues. Germline V gene sequence: CDR1 SGHVS, CDR2 FQNEAQ. The CDR3 protein is CASSALGTLLGANVLTF. CDR3 sequence (DNA): TGTGCCAGCAGCGCCCTCGGGACACTTCTTGGGGCCAACGTCCTGACTTTC. The whole variable domain, filled in from reference TRBV7-8 and TRBJ2-6, reads GAGVSQSPRYKVAKRGQDVALRCDPISGHVSLFWYQQALGQGPEFLTYFQNEAQLDKSGLPSDRFFAERPEGSVSTLKIQRTQQEDSAVYLCASSALGTLLGANVLTFGAGSRLTVL.

The chain links TRBV11-2 to TRBJ2-3; the D is unclear. Germline CDR1 SGHAT, CDR2 FQNNGV. V lost 5 bases, J lost 0 bases, and 9 bases lay in between. The CDR3 is made up of 14 amino acids. CDR3 region: CASSPGPSTDTQYF. As DNA, the CDR3 is TGTGCCAGCAGCCCCGGTCCTAGCACAGATACGCAGTATTTT.

This chain joins TRBV7-6 and TRBJ1-3; tentatively, D is TRBD1 (6 bases). The CDR3 has 15 amino acids. Per the germline V gene, CDR1 is SGHVS and CDR2 is FNYEAQ. The ends were cut back, 2 bases at V and 2 bases at J, with 10 bases in the middle. CDR3 loop: CASSLWTEPGNTIYF. CDR3 DNA: TGTGCCAGCAGCTTATGGACAGAACCTGGAAACACCATATATTTT.

This clone was counted between two and nine times. This chain connects TRBV10-3 to TRBJ2-1, with 7 positions matching TRBD1. Germline trimming cut 5 bases from V and 4 bases from J; bases unmatched to any gene: 5. Germline V lookup: CDR1 ENHRY, CDR2 SYGVKD. The CDR3 totals 14 residues. CDR3 in amino acids: CAISPGTDYNEQFF. The CDR3, as DNA: TGTGCCATCAGTCCCGGGACAGATTACAATGAGCAGTTCTTC.

The CDR3 nucleotides read TGCGCCAGCAGCTTGGTGTCAGTCCAAGAGACCCAGTACTTC. Translating gives CASSLVSVQETQYF. This chain links TRBV5-1 with TRBJ2-5, with D hard to call. V gave up 0 bases and J gave up 1 base, with 7 bases separating them. Per the germline V gene, CDR1 is SGHRS and CDR2 is YFSETQ. The CDR3 spans 14 residues. Using reference TRBV5-1 and TRBJ2-5 for the parts outside the CDR3, the full variable domain is KAGVTQTPRYLIKTRGQQVTLSCSPISGHRSVSWYQQTPGQGLQFLFEYFSETQRNKGNFPGRFSGRQFSNSRSEMNVSTLELGDSALYLCASSLVSVQETQYFGPGTRLLVL.

Only a few counts were recorded for this clone. One junction end disagrees with the germline gene, perhaps due to a read error. The rearrangement links TRBV7-7 to TRBJ2-3; D possibly corresponds to TRBD2 (6 bases). Germline V gene sequence: CDR1 SSHAT, CDR2 FNYEAQ (reference sequence). The CDR3 totals 14 residues. The CDR3 DNA follows: TGTGCTAGCAGCCGACTAGAAGGCACAGATACGCAGTATTTT. Translating it yields CASSRLEGTDTQYF. Complete variable domain (other parts from reference TRBV7-7 and TRBJ2-3): GAGVSQSPRYKVTKRGQDVTLRCDPISSHATLYWYQQALGQGPEFLTYFNYEAQPDKSGLPSDRFSAERPEGSISTLTIQRTEQRDSAMYRCASSRLEGTDTQYFGPGTRLTVL.

The genes are TRBV5-5 and TRBJ1-1; TRBD1 is a possible D gene (6 bases). Germline CDR1 reads SGHKS; CDR2 reads YYEKEE (reference sequence). This CDR3 region has 15 residues. Trimming left V 4 bases short and J 1 base short, with 14 bases between. The CDR3 DNA is TGTGCCAGCAGCCGATTGTGGGGGGCGAACACTGAAGCTTTCTTT. Its translation is CASSRLWGANTEAFF.

The V and J genes are TRBV11-2 and TRBJ2-7; perhaps TRBD2 as D (5 bases). This CDR3 region has 17 residues. Germline CDR1 is SGHAT and CDR2 is FQNNGV. Trimming cost V 4 bases and J 0 bases, with 19 bases left between them. The CDR3 DNA reads TGTGCCAGCAGCTCCCCCGGAGGAAGTAGGCACTCCTACGAGCAGTACTTC. Translating gives CASSSPGGSRHSYEQYF.

The rearrangement links TRBV4-2 to TRBJ2-7; 9 bases agree with TRBD2. V dropped 6 bases and J dropped 7; count of bases not matched to a gene: 13. Germline CDR1 LGHNA, CDR2 YNFKEQ. This CDR3 has 15 amino acids. The CDR3 loop is CASSSVAGEVGEQYF. The CDR3, as DNA: TGTGCCAGCAGTTCAGTAGCGGGAGAAGTCGGGGAGCAGTACTTC.

The chain recombines TRBV25-1 with TRBJ2-5; TRBD1 is a possible D gene (6 bases). The germline V gene encodes CDR1 MGHDK and CDR2 SYGVNS. The CDR3 covers 15 residues. The germline V and J ends were trimmed by 7 bases and 0 bases, with 15 bases remaining between them. The CDR3 sequence: CASTGQFPYQETQYF. Here the CDR3 DNA reads TGTGCCAGCACCGGACAGTTCCCGTACCAAGAGACCCAGTACTTC.

The chain couples TRBV19 to TRBJ1-5; TRBD1 is a possible D gene (6 bases). Looked up from germline, CDR1 is LNHDA and CDR2 is SQIVND (reference sequence). The CDR3 is 13 amino acids. The V gene lost 6 bases and the J gene lost 3 bases, with 9 bases spanning the gap. In nucleotides, the CDR3 is TGTGCCAGTAGGAGGGGGAACAATCAGCCCCAGCATTTT. Translation gives CASRRGNNQPQHF. The full variable domain, completed using reference TRBV19 and TRBJ1-5, is DGGITQSPKYLFRKEGQNVTLSCEQNLNHDAMYWYRQDPGQGLRLIYYSQIVNDFQKGDIAEGYSVSREKKESFPLTVTSAQKNPTAFYLCASRRGNNQPQHFGDGTRLSIL.

This clone was found a few times. J is TRBJ2-2 and V is TRBV6-5; no firm D call. CDR1 and CDR2 from the germline V gene are MNHEY and SVGAGI. This CDR3 comprises 11 residues. V dropped 7 bases and J dropped 8 bases, with 8 bases sitting between them. This CDR3 is CASTSKGELFF. The CDR3 DNA follows: TGTGCCAGCACTTCGAAAGGGGAGCTGTTTTTT.

This clone was seen once. The CDR3 protein is CASSRSGLAGGTWGTDTQYF. Written as DNA, the CDR3 is TGTGCCAGCAGCCGATCAGGACTAGCGGGAGGGACGTGGGGCACAGATACGCAGTATTTT. The V gene is TRBV27, the J gene TRBJ2-3; the match to TRBD2 covers 15 bases. This CDR3 is 20 amino acids long. Trimming at V came to 6 bases and at J to 1 base, leaving 14 bases not matched to a gene. Germline V gene data show CDR1 as MNHEY and CDR2 as SMNVEV (reference sequence).

The chain employs TRBV18 and TRBJ2-7; 7 bases are shared with TRBD1. Looked up from germline, CDR1 is KGHSH and CDR2 is LQKENI. Losses at the gene ends were 3 bases for V and 7 bases for J; bases not matched to a gene: 9. This CDR3 comprises 14 residues. The CDR3 sequence: CASSPTQTGPEQYF. The CDR3 DNA sequence: TGTGCCAGCTCACCTACACAGACAGGGCCGGAGCAGTACTTC.

The chain couples TRBV5-1 to TRBJ2-7; D tentatively reads TRBD1 or TRBD2 (5 bases each). Per the germline V gene, CDR1 is SGHRS and CDR2 is YFSETQ. This CDR3 is 15 amino acids long. Between the trimmed V and J ends, which lost 4 bases and 3 bases, there was a span of 17 bases. This CDR3 reads CASSPPGTVNYEQYF. The CDR3 coding sequence is TGCGCCAGCAGCCCCCCCGGGACGGTGAACTACGAGCAGTACTTC. The full variable domain, in which reference TRBV5-1 and TRBJ2-7 provide the parts outside the CDR3, is KAGVTQTPRYLIKTRGQQVTLSCSPISGHRSVSWYQQTPGQGLQFLFEYFSETQRNKGNFPGRFSGRQFSNSRSEMNVSTLELGDSALYLCASSPPGTVNYEQYFGPGTRLTVT.

The CDR3 protein is CASSLLIGGQGAKNIQYF. As DNA, the CDR3 is TGTGCCAGCAGCTTATTGATCGGAGGGCAGGGGGCCAAAAACATTCAGTACTTC. The rearrangement joins TRBV7-2 to TRBJ2-4; D may match TRBD1 or TRBD2 (6 bases each). The length of the CDR3 is 18 residues. The germline gives CDR1 SGHTA, CDR2 FQGNSA. The V end was cut by 2 bases, the J end by 1 base, with 18 bases between.

The rearrangement links TRBV6-6 to TRBJ2-5, with 9 bases lining up with TRBD2. Trimming took 4 bases from V and 10 from J; bases not matched to a gene: 13. Per the germline V gene, CDR1 is MNHNY and CDR2 is SVGAGI (reference sequence). This CDR3 is 15 amino acids long. The DNA for the CDR3 is TGTGCCAGCAGTTCCCCACAGGGACTAGCCCAGGGCCAGTACTTC. Translation: CASSSPQGLAQGQYF.

The chain is built from TRBV28 and TRBJ1-2, with TRBD1 matching 7 bases. With V trimmed by 7 bases and J by 10 bases, 12 bases remained unmatched. This CDR3 region has 13 residues. Germline CDR1 MDHEN, CDR2 SYDVKM. This chain's CDR3 is CASISGGLGFYTF. As DNA, the CDR3 is TGTGCCAGCATCTCAGGGGGATTAGGGTTCTACACCTTC.

V and J are TRBV4-2 and TRBJ2-1; 7 bases agree with TRBD2. The ends lost 4 bases at V and 0 bases at J; junction bases unmatched: 6. This CDR3 has 16 residues. From germline, CDR1 is LGHNA and CDR2 YNFKEQ. The CDR3 DNA reads as TGTGCCAGCAGCCTTACAGCGGGAAGCTCCTACAATGAGCAGTTCTTC. Translating gives CASSLTAGSSYNEQFF.

The chain joins TRBV29-1 to TRBJ1-1; D might be TRBD1 (5 bases). This CDR3 is 13 amino acids long. Germline V gene lookup returns CDR1 SQVTM and CDR2 ANQGSEA. V gave up 4 bases and J gave up 5 bases, with 14 bases separating them. The CDR3 DNA is TGCAGCGTTGTGGGCAGGAAGGGGACTGAAGCTTTCTTT. As protein: CSVVGRKGTEAFF.

This clone came up many times. V gene TRBV28 combines with J gene TRBJ1-4, with D perhaps TRBD1 (5 bases). The germline V and J ends were trimmed by 6 bases and 7 bases, with 24 bases remaining between them. Per germline, CDR1 MDHEN and CDR2 SYDVKM. The CDR3 is 17 residues long. CDR3 sequence (DNA): TGTGCCAGCAGCGTTACGGCCGGACGGGTGGGGCGTGAAAAACTGTTTTTT. The encoded protein is CASSVTAGRVGREKLFF. Full variable domain (missing parts from reference TRBV28 and TRBJ1-4): DVKVTQSSRYLVKRTGEKVFLECVQDMDHENMFWYRQDPGLGLRLIYFSYDVKMKEKGDIPEGYSVSREKKERFSLILESASTNQTSMYLCASSVTAGRVGREKLFFGSGTQLSVL.

The V and J genes are TRBV28 and TRBJ2-7; TRBD2 matches 10 bases. The CDR3 spans 16 residues. Germline assignment: CDR1 MDHEN and CDR2 SYDVKM. Trimming cost V 5 bases and J 7 bases; bases outside gene matches: 14. CDR3: CASSPGLAAITGEQYF. The CDR3 DNA reads as TGTGCCAGCAGTCCCGGACTAGCGGCGATTACGGGGGAGCAGTACTTC. Looking up the rest from reference TRBV28 and TRBJ2-7 gives the full variable domain: DVKVTQSSRYLVKRTGEKVFLECVQDMDHENMFWYRQDPGLGLRLIYFSYDVKMKEKGDIPEGYSVSREKKERFSLILESASTNQTSMYLCASSPGLAAITGEQYFGPGTRLTVT.

The chain carries TRBV18 and TRBJ2-1; 7 bases fit TRBD1. Trimming cost V 5 bases and J 5 bases; bases outside gene matches: 6. The CDR3 loop spans 14 amino acids. CDR1 and CDR2 from the germline V gene are KGHSH and LQKENI. The CDR3 coding sequence is TGTGCCAGCTCATCCTTGACAGGGAACAATGAGCAGTTCTTC. Amino acids: CASSSLTGNNEQFF.